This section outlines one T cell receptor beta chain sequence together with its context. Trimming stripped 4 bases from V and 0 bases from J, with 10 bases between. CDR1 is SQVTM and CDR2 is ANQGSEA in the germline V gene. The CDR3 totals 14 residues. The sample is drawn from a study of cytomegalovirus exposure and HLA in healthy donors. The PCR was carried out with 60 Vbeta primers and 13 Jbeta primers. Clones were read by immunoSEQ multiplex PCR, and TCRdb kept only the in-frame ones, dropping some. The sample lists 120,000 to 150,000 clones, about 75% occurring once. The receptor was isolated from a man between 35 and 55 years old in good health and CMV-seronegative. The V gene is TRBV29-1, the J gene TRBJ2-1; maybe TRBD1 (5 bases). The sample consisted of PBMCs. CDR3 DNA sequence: TGCAGCGTTGCGTGGGGCAGCTCCTACAATGAGCAGTTCTTC. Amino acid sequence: CSVAWGSSYNEQFF.